This TCR beta chain derives from a study of response to subunit inactivated influenza vaccine. TCRdb reprocessed the RT-PCR reads with MiXCR, giving one entry per CDR3 protein. Among roughly 540,000 distinct CDR3 sequences, approximately 22% were seen once, and the ten largest hold 2.8%. Germline-derived CDR1 and CDR2 are ENHRY and SYGVKD. The CDR3 is 14 amino acids. Trimming left V 7 bases short and J 0 bases short, with 13 bases between. The sample also formed part of further work on T cells expressing NK-cell markers. That investigation notes: UMIs were included in TCR beta cDNA generated by 5'RACE template switching.

The receptor was derived from a man in his fifties who received an inactivated influenza vaccine. This sequence joins TRBV10-3 and TRBJ2-7; possible D gene TRBD1, 6 bases. The sample was CD4+ T cells sorted from PBMCs, taken 11 to 12 days after vaccination. This CDR3 is CAIMTGLSSYEQYF. The DNA for the CDR3 is TGTGCCATCATGACAGGACTGAGCTCCTACGAGCAGTACTTC.